The 29 T cell receptor beta chains listed next were all sequenced from one sample in a study of T cell repertoires in cytomegalovirus infection. TCRdb called the reads again in MiXCR, with one record for every CDR3 protein. There are 250,000 to 300,000 distinct CDR3 sequences in the sample; roughly 25% occur only once, and approximately 13% lies in the top ten. Material for sequencing was PBMCs. The receptors come from a human donor in good health (CMV status not recorded). Some clones in this sample may be carry-over from other donors' samples.

This clonotype was picked up a small number of times. This chain uses TRBV29-1 with TRBJ1-1; D gene unclear. V was pared by 7 bases and J by 3 bases, with 15 bases between. Germline CDR1 reads SQVTM; CDR2 reads ANQGSEA. The CDR3 extends over 13 amino acids. The CDR3 loop reads CSGEKQRYTEAFF. As DNA, the CDR3 is TGCAGCGGGGAAAAACAGAGATACACTGAAGCTTTCTTT.

This clonotype was found many times. The chain couples TRBV28 to TRBJ1-1; D gene uncertain. Germline V lookup: CDR1 MDHEN, CDR2 SYDVKM. Between the trimmed V and J ends, which lost 5 bases and 2 bases, there was a span of 12 bases. There are 14 residues in the CDR3. The CDR3: CASSPPGQNTEAFF. CDR3 DNA: TGTGCCAGCAGTCCACCGGGTCAAAACACTGAAGCTTTCTTT.

This clonotype showed up many times. The chain recombines TRBV7-2 with TRBJ2-7; weak D call: TRBD2 (5 bases). The length of the CDR3 is 15 residues. V lost 5 bases to trimming and J lost 1 base, with 15 bases between them. CDR1 and CDR2 (germline): SGHTA, FQGNSA. The CDR3 loop reads CASSLNGAASYEQYF. The CDR3 region has the DNA TGTGCCAGCAGCCTTAATGGAGCGGCGTCCTACGAGCAGTACTTC.

This clonotype has a handful of counts. V gene TRBV6-2 or TRBV6-3 combines with J gene TRBJ2-1; 10 bases line up with TRBD2. The CDR3 loop spans 17 amino acids. Germline V lookup: CDR1 MNHEY, CDR2 SVGEGT. The junction had 14 bases not matched to a gene; V was cut back by 5 bases and J by 7 bases. The CDR3 protein is CASSPTGASGSENEQFF. The CDR3 DNA reads TGTGCCAGCAGTCCTACCGGGGCTAGCGGGAGTGAGAATGAGCAGTTCTTC.

This clonotype has a count of ten or more. CDR3 nucleotides: TGCGCCAGCAGCCAAGGTAGCGGGAGAGGTAGTGAGCAGTTCTTC. Translated: CASSQGSGRGSEQFF. The chain carries TRBV4-3 and TRBJ2-1, with 9 bases lining up with TRBD2. Germline CDR1 and CDR2: LGHNA and YSLEER. This CDR3 spans 15 amino acids. The ends lost 1 base at V and 9 bases at J; junction bases unmatched: 7.

This clonotype was observed at least ten times. V and J are TRBV15 and TRBJ2-6; 8 nucleotides line up with TRBD1. Germline-derived CDR1 and CDR2 are LNHNV and YYDKDF (reference sequence). The CDR3 has 16 residues. The V gene end was trimmed by 5 bases and the J gene end by 0 bases; junction bases not matched to a gene: 3. CDR3 in DNA: TGTGCCACCAGCGGACAGGGCAACTCTGGGGCCAACGTCCTGACTTTC. Protein product: CATSGQGNSGANVLTF.

The chain links TRBV7-3 to TRBJ2-2; maybe TRBD2 (6 bases). Trimming cost V 0 bases and J 4 bases, with 12 bases left between them. Germline V gene data show CDR1 as SGHTA and CDR2 as FQGTGA. The CDR3 sequence is 16 residues long. The CDR3 bases are TGTGCCAGCAGCTTAACGGGGGGTAGCACCACCGGGGAGCTGTTTTTT. Residues: CASSLTGGSTTGELFF.

This clonotype was found a few times. The rearrangement joins TRBV28 to TRBJ2-7; D tentatively fits TRBD1 or TRBD2 (5 bases each). Germline CDR1 and CDR2: MDHEN and SYDVKM. Trimming stripped 3 bases from V and 4 bases from J, with 10 bases between. The CDR3 has 13 amino acids. The CDR3 sequence: CASSFRGVYEQYF. The CDR3 DNA is TGTGCCAGCAGTTTCAGAGGGGTTTACGAGCAGTACTTC.

This clonotype was recorded many times. This sequence joins TRBV3-1 and TRBJ2-7, with TRBD1 matching over 9 bases. Looked up from germline, CDR1 is LGHDT and CDR2 is YNNKEL (reference sequence). Trimming removed 5 bases from V and 5 bases from J; junction bases left unmatched: 10. The CDR3 spans 15 residues. The CDR3 coding sequence is TGTGCCAGCAGCGAGCAGCCCGGGACAGGGCACGAGCAGTACTTC. This gives the protein CASSEQPGTGHEQYF.

The gene calls are TRBV11-2 and TRBJ1-1; D call uncertain. The ends were cut back, 5 bases at V and 1 base at J, with 11 bases in the middle. The CDR3 sequence is 14 residues long. Per the germline V gene, CDR1 is SGHAT and CDR2 is FQNNGV. In DNA, the CDR3 is TGTGCCAGCAGCAACTCTAATACGAACACTGAAGCTTTCTTT. This translates into CASSNSNTNTEAFF.

The chain carries TRBV28 and TRBJ2-1; 8 bases match TRBD2. V lost 6 bases to trimming and J lost 6 bases; unmatched junction nucleotides: 10. Germline CDR1 and CDR2: MDHEN and SYDVKM. This CDR3 has 15 amino acids. CDR3 coding DNA: TGTGCCAGCAGCTCACCGGGACTAGGTCCCAATGAGCAGTTCTTC. The encoded protein is CASSSPGLGPNEQFF.

The genes are TRBV7-4 and TRBJ2-3; 12 bases map to TRBD2. Germline V CDR1 and CDR2: SGHVT, SQSDAQ. The CDR3 is 16 amino acids. V lost 5 bases, J lost 6 bases, and 9 bases stayed unmatched. Here the CDR3 DNA reads TGTGCCAGCAGCACCTGGACTAGCGGGGTCGCGGATACGCAGTATTTT. Residues: CASSTWTSGVADTQYF.

Note on this clonotype: The junction differs from germline at one of its ends, possibly a read error. The CDR3 DNA follows: TGTGCCAGCAGTTTAGCTGCTAGCGGGACCCTCTTC. Translation gives CASSLAASGTLF. The chain employs TRBV12-3 or TRBV12-4 and TRBJ2-1; 9 nucleotides match TRBD2. There are 12 residues in the CDR3.

This sequence joins TRBV20-1 and TRBJ2-5; 10 bases fit TRBD1. With 5 bases clipped from V and 5 bases from J, the junction kept 8 bases outside the gene matches. CDR1 and CDR2 (germline): DFQATT, SNEGSKA (reference sequence). This CDR3 region has 14 residues. CDR3 sequence (DNA): TGCAGTGCTTCCGGGACAGGGGTTATGGAGACCCAGTACTTC. It specifies CSASGTGVMETQYF.

This clonotype was counted a single time. CDR3 sequence: CASVRDTHTGELFF. The CDR3 DNA is TGCGCCAGCGTCAGGGACACCCACACCGGGGAGCTGTTTTTT. This chain connects TRBV5-1 to TRBJ2-2, with D tentatively TRBD1 (6 bases). The CDR3 is 14 amino acids. Germline lookup yields CDR1 SGHRS and CDR2 YFSETQ. Trimming removed 7 bases at V and 3 bases at J, with 13 bases between.

This clonotype was found many times. The J gene is TRBJ1-2, the V gene TRBV11-1; 8 nucleotides match TRBD1. CDR1 and CDR2 (germline): SGHAT, FQDESV (reference sequence). CDR3 length equals 12 residues. After removal of 5 bases from V and 8 bases from J, the junction contained 4 bases not matched to a gene. The CDR3 DNA reads TGTGCCAGCAGCGTCGACAGGGGAGGCTACACCTTC. It codes for CASSVDRGGYTF.

The CDR3 here is CSAVSLASLYEQYF. DNA of the CDR3: TGCAGTGCCGTGAGCCTAGCTTCTCTCTACGAGCAGTACTTC. The rearrangement uses TRBV20-1 and TRBJ2-7; TRBD2 is a possible D gene (5 bases). The germline CDR1 and CDR2 sequences are DFQATT and SNEGSKA (reference sequence). This CDR3 contains 14 residues. Trimming stripped 6 bases from V and 3 bases from J, with 18 bases between.

This clonotype occurred a few times. This sequence joins TRBV6-1 and TRBJ2-2; the D gene is possibly TRBD2 (6 bases). The CDR3 has 19 residues. V was shortened by 2 bases and J by 3 bases, with 22 bases between the two germline ends. Germline CDR1 MNHNS, CDR2 SASEGT. Here the CDR3 DNA reads TGTGCCAGCAGTGAACCACCCCGTTGGGGGAGGTTGGACACCGGGGAGCTGTTTTTT. Translating it yields CASSEPPRWGRLDTGELFF.

V and J are TRBV7-9 and TRBJ1-1; 7 bases fit TRBD1. The CDR3 is 17 amino acids. The germline gives CDR1 SEHNR, CDR2 FQNEAQ (reference sequence). The junction had 7 bases not matched to a gene; V was cut back by 0 bases and J by 0 bases. The CDR3 nucleotides are TGTGCCAGCAGCTTAGCGCCCCGACAGGGTCTGAACACTGAAGCTTTCTTT. Encoded protein: CASSLAPRQGLNTEAFF.

This clonotype was counted between two and nine times. The CDR3 spells CASSSLAGGGTQYF. The CDR3 DNA reads TGTGCCAGCAGTTCACTAGCGGGAGGAGGTACGCAGTATTTT. The genes are TRBV28 and TRBJ2-3; 12 positions agree with TRBD2. Losses at the gene ends were 4 bases for V and 8 bases for J; bases not matched to a gene: 4. The CDR3 contains 14 residues. Per the germline V gene, CDR1 is MDHEN and CDR2 is SYDVKM.

This chain connects TRBV7-8 to TRBJ2-3, with a tentative D call TRBD1 (5 bases). Per the germline V gene, CDR1 is SGHVS and CDR2 is FQNEAQ. The CDR3 has 14 amino acids. Deletions cut 1 base from V and 5 bases from J, with 10 bases between. The CDR3 region is CASSLGPGIDTQYF. In DNA form, the CDR3 reads TGTGCCAGCAGCTTAGGTCCAGGGATAGATACGCAGTATTTT. Full variable domain (missing parts from reference TRBV7-8 and TRBJ2-3): GAGVSQSPRYKVAKRGQDVALRCDPISGHVSLFWYQQALGQGPEFLTYFQNEAQLDKSGLPSDRFFAERPEGSVSTLKIQRTQQEDSAVYLCASSLGPGIDTQYFGPGTRLTVL.

The chain combines TRBV12-3 or TRBV12-4 with TRBJ2-3; 10 bases are a match to TRBD1. V was clipped by 7 bases and J by 4 bases; unmatched bases: 5. This CDR3 comprises 14 residues. The DNA of the CDR3 is TGTGCCAGCACAATGACAGGGGGCGCAGATACGCAGTATTTT. Protein: CASTMTGGADTQYF.

In this sample, this clonotype turned up a few times. The rearrangement links TRBV28 to TRBJ2-7; unclear D gene. Between the trimmed V and J ends, which lost 3 bases and 3 bases, there was a span of 9 bases. Germline CDR1 is MDHEN and CDR2 is SYDVKM. CDR3 length equals 13 residues. Here the CDR3 reads CASSFDGFYEQYF. DNA of the CDR3: TGTGCCAGCAGTTTTGACGGATTCTACGAGCAGTACTTC.

This chain uses TRBV14 with TRBJ2-1; no definite D call. CDR1 SGHDN and CDR2 FVKESK come from the germline V gene. Trimming stripped 4 bases from V and 3 bases from J, with 19 bases between. The CDR3 extends over 17 amino acids. CDR3 sequence: CASSPGIGRFLYNEQFF. CDR3 sequence (DNA): TGTGCCAGCAGCCCTGGGATTGGGCGGTTTCTCTACAATGAGCAGTTCTTC.

Turning to this clonotype: This is likely a read error, given that the CDR3 carries no conserved phenylalanine or tryptophan at its end. The rearrangement links TRBV2 to TRBJ2-5; TRBD2 is a possible D gene (5 bases). This CDR3 spans 14 amino acids. The germline V gene encodes CDR1 SNHLY and CDR2 FYNNEI. With 6 bases removed from V and 4 bases from J, the gap between germline ends came to 15 bases. The CDR3 DNA follows: TGTGCCAGCAGGACAACCGGGATCGGAGAGACCCAGTACTCC. Translation gives CASRTTGIGETQYS.

The V and J genes are TRBV19 and TRBJ1-4; D gene unclear. The CDR3 loop spans 14 amino acids. With 8 bases removed from V and 0 bases from J, the gap between germline ends came to 10 bases. Germline V CDR1 and CDR2: LNHDA, SQIVND (reference sequence). CDR3 sequence: CASSGFATNEKLFF. For the CDR3, the DNA is TGTGCCAGTTCAGGATTTGCAACTAATGAAAAACTGTTTTTT.

This clonotype came up a few times. J is TRBJ2-3 and V is TRBV7-8, with D possibly TRBD1 on 6 matching bases. The CDR3 totals 13 residues. Trimming pared 7 bases from V and 6 bases from J, leaving 14 bases between. Germline CDR1 and CDR2: SGHVS and FQNEAQ. The CDR3 spells CASIQGSRDTQYF. CDR3 in DNA: TGTGCCAGCATCCAGGGGAGCCGGGATACGCAGTATTTT.

The chain recombines TRBV11-3 with TRBJ1-6, with no clear D. With 3 bases removed from V and 10 bases from J, the gap between germline ends came to 10 bases. Germline assignment: CDR1 SGHNT and CDR2 YENEEA. The CDR3 has 13 residues. As DNA, the CDR3 is TGTGCCAGCAGCTTGGACGGCATATCACCCCTCCACTTT. Translating gives CASSLDGISPLHF.

V usage is TRBV19 and J usage is TRBJ2-2, with D perhaps assigned TRBD1 or TRBD2 (5 bases each). The CDR3 has 15 residues. The ends were cut back, 6 bases at V and 0 bases at J, with 11 bases in the middle. Germline V gene data show CDR1 as LNHDA and CDR2 as SQIVND (reference sequence). CDR3 in DNA: TGTGCCAGTAGGTGGGGGAACGCGAACACCGGGGAGCTGTTTTTT. Amino acid sequence: CASRWGNANTGELFF.